This T cell receptor (beta chain) was found in a study of Ad26.COV2.S vaccination and SARS-CoV-2 variants. Study in general: In the study, Ad26.COV2.S was injected intramuscularly once, or twice 56 days apart. Points from the study as a whole: Spike-specific TCR breadth was greater after Ad26.COV2.S than placebo.

Trimming took off 0 bases at V and 2 bases at J, with 14 bases between the two ends. The CDR3 covers 16 residues. Germline CDR1 and CDR2: ENHRY and SYGVKD. The sample's treatment: around 19 received Ad26.COV2.S at low or high dose, single or two shots; 5 received placebo; per-sample allocation not given. Samples were taken on day 63 after the first vaccine or placebo injection. Note on this clone: What it binds is unknown.

Sequencing was performed with immunoSEQ multiplex PCR; in TCRdb, only in-frame clones are kept and a portion is missing. Of about 220,000 clones listed, roughly 90% were seen once; the top ten hold roughly a tenth. The specimen was peripheral blood, collected in a trial of Ad26.COV2.S vaccine versus placebo. The sequence came from a person between 18 and 65 years old who received the Ad26.COV2.S COVID-19 vaccine or a placebo. The chain joins TRBV10-3 to TRBJ2-7, with D possibly being TRBD2 (5 bases). CDR3 DNA sequence: TGTGCCATCAGTGAGTCGTCTTTCCGGGAACCCTACGAGCAGTACTTC. Protein product: CAISESSFREPYEQYF.